The 20 T cell receptor beta chains given below trace back to one sample, sequenced in a study of shared clonotypes between healthy human individuals. Only in-frame clones appear in the TCRdb table, and some are missing; sequencing was by immunoSEQ multiplex PCR. This sample has over a million clones, with roughly 96% found just once. Sequenced input: naive CD4+ T cells sorted from blood. Subset specified: CD45RA+ positively selected. These TCRs come from a young man in good health.

V usage is TRBV28 and J usage is TRBJ2-3; 9 bases are shared with TRBD2. V lost 5 bases to trimming and J lost 2 bases; unmatched junction nucleotides: 5. CDR1 MDHEN and CDR2 SYDVKM come from the germline V gene. This CDR3 spans 15 amino acids. The CDR3 is CASSELAGNTDTQYF. In DNA form, the CDR3 reads TGTGCCAGCAGTGAGCTAGCGGGAAACACAGATACGCAGTATTTT.

As for this clone: Within the sample, other DNA sequences also encode this same CDR3. The genes are TRBV10-3 and TRBJ2-3, with 9 bases that match TRBD2. This CDR3 has 16 residues. CDR1 and CDR2 from the germline V gene are ENHRY and SYGVKD. V trimming: 0 bases; J trimming: 3 bases; junction bases outside the gene matches: 4. The CDR3: CAISESASGRTDTQYF. The CDR3, as DNA: TGTGCCATCAGTGAGTCGGCCAGCGGGAGGACAGATACGCAGTATTTT.

The V and J genes are TRBV18 and TRBJ2-1; 9 nucleotides match TRBD2. With 1 base clipped from V and 6 bases from J, the junction kept 7 bases outside the gene matches. CDR1 KGHSH and CDR2 LQKENI come from the germline V gene. The CDR3 is 16 residues long. The CDR3 region is CASSPLSGSGGNEQFF. The CDR3 DNA sequence: TGTGCCAGCTCACCACTTAGCGGGAGCGGTGGCAATGAGCAGTTCTTC.

V usage is TRBV2 and J usage is TRBJ2-7; TRBD2 matches at 12 bases. The CDR3 covers 14 residues. After removal of 7 bases from V and 3 bases from J, the junction contained 4 bases not matched to a gene. Germline lookup yields CDR1 SNHLY and CDR2 FYNNEI. In DNA form, the CDR3 reads TGTGCCAGCACTGGACTAGCGGGACGCTACGAGCAGTACTTC. Translation: CASTGLAGRYEQYF.

This clone was observed a single time. CDR3 protein: CASRNTRGTDTQYF. For the CDR3, the DNA is TGTGCCAGCAGGAATACAAGGGGTACAGATACGCAGTATTTT. This chain connects TRBV2 to TRBJ2-3; D is possibly TRBD1 (5 bases). Trimming removed 6 bases from V and 3 bases from J, with 13 bases in between. Germline V gives CDR1 SNHLY, CDR2 FYNNEI. CDR3 length: 14 residues. Based on the CDR3 plus reference TRBV2 and TRBJ2-3, the full variable domain is EPEVTQTPSHQVTQMGQEVILRCVPISNHLYFYWYRQILGQKVEFLVSFYNNEISEKSEIFDDQFSVERPDGSNFTLKIRSTKLEDSAMYFCASRNTRGTDTQYFGPGTRLTVL.

The chain has TRBV18 and TRBJ2-3; D call uncertain. V lost 0 bases, J lost 2 bases, and 9 bases lay in between. The CDR3 extends over 15 amino acids. Germline V gene sequence: CDR1 KGHSH, CDR2 LQKENI. CDR3 region: CASSPPGSLTDTQYF. The CDR3, as DNA: TGTGCCAGCTCACCACCGGGCAGCCTCACAGATACGCAGTATTTT.

Concerning this clone itself: Other DNA sequences in this sample translate to the same CDR3. The J gene is TRBJ2-5, the V gene TRBV29-1, with D possibly TRBD2 on 6 matching bases. There are 12 residues in the CDR3. Germline CDR1 reads SQVTM; CDR2 reads ANQGSEA. Between the trimmed V and J ends, which lost 4 bases and 5 bases, there was a span of 11 bases. CDR3 nucleotides: TGCAGCGTTGTGGGGGGTGGGGAGACCCAGTACTTC. This translates into CSVVGGGETQYF.

The chain combines TRBV9 with TRBJ2-3; maybe TRBD2 (6 bases). Trimming stripped 5 bases from V and 1 base from J, with 17 bases between. CDR1 and CDR2 from the germline V gene are SGDLS and YYNGEE. The CDR3 is 16 residues long. This chain's CDR3 is CASRRTGVEGTDTQYF. The CDR3 bases are TGTGCCAGCAGAAGAACGGGAGTGGAAGGCACAGATACGCAGTATTTT. The full variable domain, with the rest looked up from reference TRBV9 and TRBJ2-3, is DSGVTQTPKHLITATGQRVTLRCSPRSGDLSVYWYQQSLDQGLQFLIQYYNGEERAKGNILERFSAQQFPDLHSELNLSSLELGDSALYFCASRRTGVEGTDTQYFGPGTRLTVL.

The genes are TRBV28 and TRBJ1-2; D possibly corresponds to TRBD1 (6 bases). V was cut by 6 bases and J by 8 bases, with 16 bases left in between. Germline V gene sequence: CDR1 MDHEN, CDR2 SYDVKM. The CDR3 covers 13 residues. The chain's CDR3 is CASSHPDRIGYTF. In DNA form, the CDR3 reads TGTGCCAGCAGCCACCCGGACAGAATAGGCTACACCTTC.

On this clone itself: The same CDR3 also results from other DNA sequences found in this sample. This sequence joins TRBV6-1 and TRBJ1-1; tentatively, D is TRBD1 (5 bases). The CDR3 loop spans 13 amino acids. Per germline, CDR1 MNHNS and CDR2 SASEGT. Between the trimmed V and J ends, which lost 2 bases and 3 bases, there was a span of 7 bases. CDR3 nucleotides: TGTGCCAGCAGTGAAATCAGGGACACTGAAGCTTTCTTT. It encodes CASSEIRDTEAFF.

The V gene is TRBV7-8, the J gene TRBJ2-7, with 9 bases aligning to TRBD1. The CDR3 is made up of 13 amino acids. Germline V gene sequence: CDR1 SGHVS, CDR2 FQNEAQ. The J segment lost 6 bases and the V segment lost 4 bases, leaving 4 bases of the junction unmatched. The CDR3 bases are TGTGCCAGCAGCTCAAAACAGGGGGCCGAGCAGTACTTC. It is translated as CASSSKQGAEQYF.

With respect to this clone: The same CDR3 arises from other DNA sequences in this sample as well. The J gene is TRBJ2-1, the V gene TRBV9, with 14 bases identical to TRBD2. The V gene's germline CDR1 is SGDLS and CDR2 YYNGEE. The CDR3 is made up of 15 amino acids. The J segment lost 9 bases and the V segment lost 2 bases, leaving 4 bases of the junction unmatched. CDR3 amino acids: CASSVGTSGSAEQFF. Here the CDR3 DNA reads TGTGCCAGCAGCGTGGGGACTAGCGGGAGTGCTGAGCAGTTCTTC.

The chain employs TRBV5-1 and TRBJ2-5; 10 positions match TRBD2. Trimming cost V 1 base and J 0 bases; bases outside gene matches: 6. CDR3 length: 17 amino acids. The germline CDR1 and CDR2 sequences are SGHRS and YFSETQ. The CDR3 region is CASSLRLAGANQETQYF. The CDR3 DNA sequence: TGCGCCAGCAGCTTGAGGCTAGCGGGAGCGAACCAAGAGACCCAGTACTTC.

The chain joins TRBV28 to TRBJ1-5; TRBD1 matches at 7 bases. CDR1 MDHEN and CDR2 SYDVKM come from the germline V gene. This CDR3 has 15 residues. V shed 6 bases, J shed 0 bases, and the junction held 5 bases outside the gene matches. The CDR3 is CASRRQGYSNQPQHF. The CDR3 coding sequence is TGTGCCAGCAGGCGACAGGGTTATAGCAATCAGCCCCAGCATTTT.

The gene calls are TRBV25-1 and TRBJ1-1; D is undetermined. The V end was cut by 7 bases, the J end by 1 base, with 10 bases between. Germline CDR1 and CDR2: MGHDK and SYGVNS. CDR3 length: 13 amino acids. CDR3 in DNA: TGTGCCAGCATCCTAGGTGGGAACACTGAAGCTTTCTTT. As protein: CASILGGNTEAFF.

The V and J genes are TRBV7-9 and TRBJ1-5; D uncertain. Deletions cut 1 base from V and 7 bases from J, with 8 bases between. This CDR3 is built from 13 residues. The germline V gene has CDR1 SEHNR and CDR2 FQNEAQ (reference sequence). CDR3 DNA: TGTGCCAGCAGCTTAGAAGGGTCCCAGCCCCAGCATTTT. Its translation is CASSLEGSQPQHF.

This chain uses TRBV18 with TRBJ1-2, with 7 bases lining up with TRBD1. V trimming: 3 bases; J trimming: 8 bases; junction bases outside the gene matches: 9. Per the germline V gene, CDR1 is KGHSH and CDR2 is LQKENI. The CDR3 is 14 amino acids. CDR3 nucleotides: TGTGCCAGCTCACCTTTGGGACAGCTCTACGGCTACACCTTC. Amino acids: CASSPLGQLYGYTF.

The chain has TRBV29-1 and TRBJ2-7; 11 bases agree with TRBD2. The germline V gene encodes CDR1 SQVTM and CDR2 ANQGSEA. The V segment lost 2 bases and the J segment 4 bases; nucleotides outside the gene matches: 10. This CDR3 has 16 residues. DNA of the CDR3: TGCAGCGTTGAAATGGTACTAGCGGGAGTAGTTTACGAGCAGTACTTC. Translation gives CSVEMVLAGVVYEQYF.

The J gene is TRBJ2-3, the V gene TRBV27; D uncertain. The germline CDR1 and CDR2 sequences are MNHEY and SMNVEV (reference sequence). The CDR3 spans 11 residues. Trimming took 7 bases from V and 2 from J, leaving 4 bases between them. CDR3 DNA: TGTGCCAGCACTTACACAGATACGCAGTATTTT. Its translation is CASTYTDTQYF.

The chain uses TRBV15 and TRBJ2-4; D remains unclear. The V gene lost 8 bases and the J gene lost 12 bases, with 11 bases spanning the gap. The length of the CDR3 is 10 residues. CDR1 LNHNV and CDR2 YYDKDF come from the germline V gene (reference sequence). This CDR3 reads CATVLFTQYF. CDR3 bases: TGTGCCACCGTTCTATTTACTCAGTACTTC.